This record concerns one T cell receptor (beta chain) sequence. Assay used: immunoSEQ multiplex PCR; TCRdb lists only in-frame clones, some missing. The repertoire has just over 200,000 clones, around 82% of them found once; the top ten carry roughly 6%. This entry is derived from a study of blood T cell repertoires in COVID-19. V shed 6 bases and J shed 4 bases, with 12 bases lying between them. This CDR3 has 14 residues. The germline V gene has CDR1 MNHEY and CDR2 SVGAGI. V usage is TRBV6-5 and J usage is TRBJ1-4; maybe TRBD1 (6 bases). The TCR was taken from a woman in her 70s with acute or convalescent COVID-19. Source material: peripheral blood. CDR3 sequence (DNA): TGTGCCAGCAGAGAGACAGGTCTTAATGAAAAACTGTTTTTT. This sequence encodes CASRETGLNEKLFF.